This entry features one TCR beta chain sequence. No cognate antigen has been identified for it. Base qualities were left out, and no much larger clone turns up one base away. Before genomic DNA extraction, conventional CD4+ T cells were purified from blood as CD25-low CD127-high cells. Several healthy control donors were used as the comparison group for repertoire analyses. The sample belongs to a study of regulatory and conventional T cells in RAG deficiency (dated by TCRdb to the late 2010s). Looking at the study overall: High-throughput TCR beta sequencing was used to compare the repertoire diversity and composition of Treg, conventional CD4+ and CD8+ T cells between RAG-deficient patients and healthy controls. General findings and caveats noted by the study authors: Rather than being bona fide Treg cells, the sorted CD25-high CD127-low cells in Omenn syndrome patients may represent peripherally activated cells. Compared with control T-cell subpopulations, the RAG-deficient patients had markedly lower Shannon entropy and higher Simpson indices. For some subjects, some analyses of T-cell subsets were not performed. In Omenn syndrome and CID/AS patients compared with controls, around 93-fold fewer unique TCR beta sequences were detected from Treg cells, versus 7.5 to 10-fold fewer for other subsets. All patient T-cell subsets had shorter CDR3 lengths; Omenn syndrome patients showed >85% Treg-Tconv repertoire overlap at nucleotide and amino acid level.

Preparation of the library involved the immunoSEQ multiplex PCR assay. Genomic DNA from the sorted T-cell subsets was used to amplify and sequence rearranged TCR beta chain products. The source study handled its data this way. Shannon entropy and Simpson indices were used to measure the diversity of productive TCR beta rearrangements in each repertoire. Clonal expansion was assessed by the summed frequency of the 100 most abundant productive TCR beta clonotypes among total reads. The TRB repertoires were scored with a self-reactivity index that is based on amino acid usage at CDR3beta positions 6 and 7. Two-way ANOVA was used for repertoire analyses, and Student t or Mann-Whitney tests were used for flow cytometric analyses. In its TCRdb copy, this immuneACCESS table keeps in-frame sequences only and misses some clones. Where compared with another copy, unresolved V genes explain less than half of these, and the others have no known cause. That table furnishes V, J and clone size, whereas the DNA furnished D and trimming. A total of about 46,000 clones appear in this sample, around 89% of them only once. In total, the top ten clones hold 0.51% of the sample.

Between the V and J ends, shortened by 0 bases and 6 bases respectively, the junction contains 17 bases. The CDR3 holds 16 amino acids from the cysteine to the phenylalanine. Only the CDR3 DNA stays, 48 bases, in frame from base 1. Via the germline V gene, CDR1 is MNHEY and CDR2 SVGAGI. The same specimen was also included in a second study, on regulatory T cells. Per that second paper: The multiplex PCR used 52 forward TRBV primers and 13 reverse TRBJ primers, with assay-based and computational corrections for amplification bias. In patients, repertoires had restricted unique TRB V-J pairs and skewed V and J gene usage, with regulatory T cells showing the most marked changes. The study compared T-cell receptor beta repertoires of sorted regulatory, conventional CD4+ and CD8+ T cells between CD3G-deficient patients and healthy controls. Ficoll density separation was used to isolate peripheral blood mononuclear cells. Within the immunoSEQ assay, multiplex PCR amplified rearranged TRB loci from genomic DNA. TRB amplicons were sequenced on an Illumina HiSeq platform. Custom algorithms error-filtered the raw sequences and aligned them to reference gene sequences, after which the immunoSEQ online tools were used for analysis. Frequencies of productive and nonproductive TRB rearrangements were assessed among unique sequences as well as among total sequences. Groups were compared by t tests, Mann-Whitney tests or two-way ANOVA performed in Prism software.

In this chain, TRBV6-5 is recombined with TRBJ1-2; tentative D gene TRBD1, with 6 bases matching. The specimen sequenced was CD4+ effector T cells sorted from blood. The sequence was collected from a human donor in good health. The DNA sequence follows: TGTGCCAGCAGTTACTCAGGCGGGGGGCAGGGGAATGGCTACACCTTC. Its translation is CASSYSGGGQGNGYTF.